The 21 T cell receptor beta chains listed next were all sequenced from one sample in a study of graft-versus-host responses after intestinal transplantation. Antigen specificity for these receptors is unknown. Clones were sequenced by immunoSEQ multiplex PCR, and TCRdb holds only the in-frame ones, with some missing. This table has 99,000 or so clones, 85% to 95% appearing once. The sequencing here drew on unstimulated CD8+ T cells sorted from spleen or lymph node cells, taken before transplant. Receptors were obtained from a human donor who was the organ donor for an intestinal transplant.

The CDR3 loop is CASSQDFRLSDEQYF. The CDR3 DNA is TGCGCCAGCAGCCAAGATTTCCGTCTTTCCGACGAGCAGTACTTC. The rearrangement uses TRBV4-1 and TRBJ2-7; D gene ambiguous. Between the trimmed V and J ends, which lost 0 bases and 5 bases, there was a span of 14 bases. The CDR3 is made up of 15 amino acids. Germline V gene lookup returns CDR1 MGHRA and CDR2 YSYEKL.

The V call is TRBV7-9, the J call TRBJ2-7; the match to TRBD2 covers 7 bases. Germline CDR1 SEHNR, CDR2 FQNEAQ (reference sequence). V dropped 2 bases and J dropped 1; count of bases not matched to a gene: 5. The CDR3 sequence is 15 residues long. CDR3 sequence: CASSLRTRSSYEQYF. As DNA, the CDR3 is TGTGCCAGCAGCTTAAGGACTAGGAGTTCCTACGAGCAGTACTTC.

The V and J genes are TRBV11-2 and TRBJ1-5, with D perhaps TRBD1 (5 bases). Germline V lookup: CDR1 SGHAT, CDR2 FQNNGV. V dropped 1 base and J dropped 8 bases, with 12 bases sitting between them. The CDR3 spans 14 residues. This CDR3 reads CASSLGQFGEPQHF. The CDR3 bases are TGTGCCAGCAGCTTAGGACAGTTTGGTGAGCCCCAGCATTTT.

The chain links TRBV15 to TRBJ2-5; D is ambiguous. Trimming pared 5 bases from V and 4 bases from J, leaving 11 bases between. The CDR3 loop spans 13 amino acids. Germline-derived CDR1 and CDR2 are LNHNV and YYDKDF (reference sequence). CDR3 in DNA: TGTGCCACCAGCCCAGATTTGCCAGAGACCCAGTACTTC. Amino acid sequence: CATSPDLPETQYF.

The CDR3 bases are TGTGCCAGCAGCTTATCCCGAGAGACCCAGTACTTC. Protein product: CASSLSRETQYF. The chain recombines TRBV11-2 with TRBJ2-5; D not certain. Deletions cut 2 bases from V and 4 bases from J, with 5 bases between. The CDR3 consists of 12 residues. Germline V gene data show CDR1 as SGHAT and CDR2 as FQNNGV.

The chain is built from TRBV6-5 and TRBJ2-1, with 8 positions matching TRBD2. The trim removed 6 bases at V and 8 bases at J, leaving 12 bases unmatched. Germline V gene lookup returns CDR1 MNHEY and CDR2 SVGAGI. The CDR3 consists of 15 residues. This CDR3 is CASSNGAGDVDEQFF. The CDR3 coding sequence is TGTGCCAGCAGCAATGGAGCGGGAGATGTAGATGAGCAGTTCTTC.

The chain carries TRBV19 and TRBJ2-5; no reliable D call. The CDR3 covers 17 residues. V lost 0 bases and J 5 bases, leaving 19 bases between the germline ends. Germline CDR1 and CDR2: LNHDA and SQIVND (reference sequence). CDR3 protein: CASSIDLSSRFKETQYF. The CDR3 coding sequence is TGTGCCAGTAGTATAGATCTCTCTAGTCGATTTAAGGAGACCCAGTACTTC.

This chain joins TRBV4-2 and TRBJ2-1; 9 nucleotides line up with TRBD2. Losses at the gene ends were 3 bases for V and 7 bases for J; bases not matched to a gene: 7. CDR1 and CDR2 from the germline V gene are LGHNA and YNFKEQ. The CDR3 loop spans 15 amino acids. The CDR3 spells CASSHGSGSANEQFF. CDR3 coding DNA: TGTGCCAGCAGCCATGGTAGCGGGAGTGCGAATGAGCAGTTCTTC.

This clone has just a few counts. V is TRBV7-9 and J is TRBJ2-7, with a possible D match to TRBD1 (5 bases). Germline V lookup: CDR1 SEHNR, CDR2 FQNEAQ (reference sequence). The V end was cut by 3 bases, the J end by 7 bases, with 13 bases between. The CDR3 is made up of 13 amino acids. CDR3 coding DNA: TGTGCCAGCAGCTTCTCAGGGTATGAAGAGCAGTACTTC. It codes for CASSFSGYEEQYF.

The V gene is TRBV11-3, the J gene TRBJ2-1; possible D gene TRBD2, 5 bases. This CDR3 contains 16 residues. Germline loops: CDR1 SGHNT, CDR2 YENEEA. Deletions cut 4 bases from V and 4 bases from J, with 17 bases between. The CDR3 spells CASSSGARAPYNEQFF. The CDR3 DNA is TGTGCCAGCAGCTCCGGCGCGAGGGCCCCGTACAATGAGCAGTTCTTC.

V usage is TRBV5-6 and J usage is TRBJ2-1; perhaps TRBD1 as D (6 bases). The CDR3 runs to 16 residues. The germline gives CDR1 SGHDT, CDR2 YYEEEE. V was trimmed by 4 bases and J by 0 bases, leaving 14 bases between them. The CDR3 spells CASSQQGLSSYNEQFF. CDR3 sequence (DNA): TGTGCCAGCAGCCAACAGGGCCTTAGCTCCTACAATGAGCAGTTCTTC.

The chain links TRBV10-3 to TRBJ2-3; 8 bases match TRBD2. The ends lost 2 bases at V and 2 bases at J; junction bases unmatched: 9. Germline lookup yields CDR1 ENHRY and CDR2 SYGVKD. This CDR3 is 17 amino acids long. CDR3 DNA: TGTGCCATCAGTGAGGACCTTAGCGGGGATTTCACAGATACGCAGTATTTT. The encoded protein is CAISEDLSGDFTDTQYF.

The J gene is TRBJ1-4, the V gene TRBV13, with TRBD1 identical over 10 bases. CDR3 length: 14 residues. Losses at the gene ends were 4 bases for V and 6 bases for J; bases not matched to a gene: 2. Germline loops: CDR1 PRHDT, CDR2 FYEKMQ (reference sequence). CDR3 coding DNA: TGTGCCAGCAGCTCCGGGACAGGGGATGAAAAACTGTTTTTT. It is translated as CASSSGTGDEKLFF.

Concerning this clone: Other DNA sequences of this sample code for an identical CDR3. This chain links TRBV5-1 with TRBJ2-7; TRBD2 agrees at 9 bases. V lost 0 bases and J lost 3; bases outside the gene matches: 1. Germline V gives CDR1 SGHRS, CDR2 YFSETQ. This CDR3 spans 14 amino acids. The CDR3 DNA is TGCGCCAGCAGCTTGGGTAGCGGGAGCTACGAGCAGTACTTC. Residues: CASSLGSGSYEQYF.

The rearrangement uses TRBV6-1 and TRBJ1-5; D perhaps matches TRBD1 (6 bases). V lost 5 bases, J lost 5 bases, and 16 bases lay in between. The CDR3 is 15 amino acids. The germline gives CDR1 MNHNS, CDR2 SASEGT. CDR3 in amino acids: CASSLTGCCDQPQHF. DNA of the CDR3: TGTGCCAGCAGTTTAACAGGGTGTTGCGATCAGCCCCAGCATTTT.

The chain links TRBV2 to TRBJ2-3, with 12 bases that match TRBD2. The germline gives CDR1 SNHLY, CDR2 FYNNEI. This CDR3 is built from 18 residues. V gave up 4 bases and J gave up 6 bases; unmatched junction bases: 14. The CDR3 region is CASSVPSGGARVLDTQYF. CDR3 DNA sequence: TGTGCCAGCAGTGTTCCTAGCGGGGGGGCCCGTGTTTTGGATACGCAGTATTTT. The whole variable domain, remainder taken from reference TRBV2 and TRBJ2-3, is EPEVTQTPSHQVTQMGQEVILRCVPISNHLYFYWYRQILGQKVEFLVSFYNNEISEKSEIFDDQFSVERPDGSNFTLKIRSTKLEDSAMYFCASSVPSGGARVLDTQYFGPGTRLTVL.

A word on this clone: The CDR3 does not end in the conserved phenylalanine or tryptophan, so this is likely a read error. This sequence joins TRBV13 and TRBJ2-3; D might be TRBD2 (6 bases). V lost 5 bases, J lost 1 base, and 10 bases lay in between. The CDR3 runs 14 residues. Germline CDR1 and CDR2: PRHDT and FYEKMQ (reference sequence). CDR3 coding DNA: TGTGCCAGCAGCCCAGGCGGGGGCACAGATACGCAGTATCTT. Translated, it gives CASSPGGGTDTQYL.

The chain uses TRBV2 and TRBJ1-5, with D possibly TRBD1 on 5 matching bases. Germline V gives CDR1 SNHLY, CDR2 FYNNEI. The CDR3 is made up of 16 amino acids. V was pared by 8 bases and J by 0 bases, with 17 bases between. Here the CDR3 DNA reads TGTGCCAGCTCCTGGACCTTTGGACATAGCAATCAGCCCCAGCATTTT. This gives the protein CASSWTFGHSNQPQHF. Filled out from reference TRBV2 and TRBJ1-5, the complete variable domain reads EPEVTQTPSHQVTQMGQEVILRCVPISNHLYFYWYRQILGQKVEFLVSFYNNEISEKSEIFDDQFSVERPDGSNFTLKIRSTKLEDSAMYFCASSWTFGHSNQPQHFGDGTRLSIL.

The V and J genes are TRBV5-3 and TRBJ2-5; no firm D call. TRBV5-3 is placed among ORFs of uncertain function. Trimming stripped 4 bases from V and 7 bases from J, with 17 bases between. CDR3 length: 14 residues. CDR3 bases: TGTGCCAGAAGCCCTATCGGGTCCCGGGTGACCCAGTACTTC. Its translation is CARSPIGSRVTQYF.

The rearrangement uses TRBV7-9 and TRBJ2-3, with 9 bases lining up with TRBD1. The germline CDR1 and CDR2 sequences are SEHNR and FQNEAQ (reference sequence). Trimming at V came to 3 bases and at J to 2 bases, leaving 6 bases not matched to a gene. The CDR3 has 16 amino acids. CDR3 in amino acids: CASSFRDREPTDTQYF. The CDR3 nucleotides are TGTGCCAGCAGCTTCCGGGACAGGGAACCCACAGATACGCAGTATTTT.

V gene TRBV5-1 combines with J gene TRBJ2-5; D is possibly TRBD2 (6 bases). Trimming cost V 1 base and J 5 bases, with 15 bases left between them. This CDR3 has 15 residues. CDR1 and CDR2 from the germline V gene are SGHRS and YFSETQ. CDR3: CASSLSPGEAETQYF. CDR3 in DNA: TGCGCCAGCAGCTTGTCTCCGGGGGAGGCGGAGACCCAGTACTTC.